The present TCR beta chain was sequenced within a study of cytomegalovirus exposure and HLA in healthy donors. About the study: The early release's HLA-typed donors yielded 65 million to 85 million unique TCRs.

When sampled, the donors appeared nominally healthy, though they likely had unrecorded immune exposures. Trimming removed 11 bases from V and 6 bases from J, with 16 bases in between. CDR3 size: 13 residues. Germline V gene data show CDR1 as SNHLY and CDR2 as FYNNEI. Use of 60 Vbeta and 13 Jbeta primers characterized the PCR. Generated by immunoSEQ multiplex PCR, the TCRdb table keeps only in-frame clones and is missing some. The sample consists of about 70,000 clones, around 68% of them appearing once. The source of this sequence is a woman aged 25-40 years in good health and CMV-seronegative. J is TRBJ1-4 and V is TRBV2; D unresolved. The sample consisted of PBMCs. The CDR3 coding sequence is TGTGCCGGCACTTTGGAGAGTCATGAAAAACTGTTTTTT. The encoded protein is CAGTLESHEKLFF. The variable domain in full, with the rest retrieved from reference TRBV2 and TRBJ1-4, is EPEVTQTPSHQVTQMGQEVILRCVPISNHLYFYWYRQILGQKVEFLVSFYNNEISEKSEIFDDQFSVERPDGSNFTLKIRSTKLEDSAMYFCAGTLESHEKLFFGSGTQLSVL.